The 21 T cell receptor beta chains presented below share a single source sample, sequenced in a study of cytomegalovirus exposure and HLA in healthy donors. Use of 60 Vbeta and 13 Jbeta primers characterized the PCR. Clones were read by immunoSEQ multiplex PCR, and TCRdb kept only the in-frame ones, dropping some. The sample lists 90,000 to 95,000 clones; 65% to 85% were seen once. Material for sequencing was PBMCs. These receptors all stem from a girl aged 2 to 10 in good health and CMV-seropositive.

The chain couples TRBV6-5 to TRBJ2-1; D unclear. Trimming pared 0 bases from V and 0 bases from J, leaving 6 bases between. The CDR3 has 15 residues. Germline V gives CDR1 MNHEY, CDR2 SVGAGI. CDR3 nucleotide sequence: TGTGCCAGCAGTTACTCCTGGAGCTCCTACAATGAGCAGTTCTTC. As protein: CASSYSWSSYNEQFF.

This chain connects TRBV28 to TRBJ1-2; D remains unclear. The CDR3 spans 14 residues. Trimming removed 1 base from V and 4 bases from J, with 10 bases in between. Germline V lookup: CDR1 MDHEN, CDR2 SYDVKM. The CDR3, as DNA: TGTGCCAGCAGTTTATACCCCGGAGGCTATGGCTACACCTTC. This gives the protein CASSLYPGGYGYTF.

This clone was observed a single time. The rearrangement uses TRBV9 and TRBJ2-7; D might be TRBD2 (7 bases). Germline lookup yields CDR1 SGDLS and CDR2 YYNGEE. Between the trimmed V and J ends, which lost 0 bases and 5 bases, there was a span of 12 bases. This CDR3 has 14 amino acids. CDR3 sequence (DNA): TGTGCCAGCAGCGTAGGCGGGGGCGTCCACGAGCAGTACTTC. Protein product: CASSVGGGVHEQYF.

The chain employs TRBV7-9 and TRBJ2-1, with TRBD2 matching over 8 bases. The ends lost 3 bases at V and 6 bases at J; junction bases unmatched: 7. Germline V gives CDR1 SEHNR, CDR2 FQNEAQ (reference sequence). The CDR3 has 15 residues. The CDR3 here is CASSFSLAEINEQFF. In DNA form, the CDR3 reads TGTGCCAGCAGCTTCTCACTAGCGGAGATCAATGAGCAGTTCTTC.

The J gene is TRBJ1-5, the V gene TRBV2; D might be TRBD1 (6 bases). The V end lost 2 bases, the J end lost 0 bases, and 11 bases lay between the germline ends. Germline-derived CDR1 and CDR2 are SNHLY and FYNNEI. The CDR3 is made up of 16 amino acids. DNA for the CDR3: TGTGCCAGCAGTGAACAGGGGCCTTATAGCAATCAGCCCCAGCATTTT. As protein: CASSEQGPYSNQPQHF.

This chain joins TRBV6-5 and TRBJ2-5; a weak D match, TRBD1 (6 bases). Germline loops: CDR1 MNHEY, CDR2 SVGAGI. Trimming left V 2 bases short and J 2 bases short, with 15 bases between. The CDR3 is made up of 16 amino acids. CDR3 amino acids: CASSYPAGTGQETQYF. Written as DNA, the CDR3 is TGTGCCAGCAGTTACCCGGCCGGAACAGGGCAAGAGACCCAGTACTTC.

V is TRBV7-9 and J is TRBJ2-7, with D tentatively TRBD2 (5 bases). With 1 base removed from V and 7 bases from J, the gap between germline ends came to 11 bases. Germline V gene lookup returns CDR1 SEHNR and CDR2 FQNEAQ (reference sequence). CDR3 length: 13 amino acids. The DNA for the CDR3 is TGTGCCAGCAGCTTAGAGGCCTCGGGGGAGCAGTACTTC. This sequence encodes CASSLEASGEQYF.

V gene TRBV14 combines with J gene TRBJ2-2; 8 nucleotides line up with TRBD1. Germline V gene data show CDR1 as SGHDN and CDR2 as FVKESK. Trimming took 8 bases from V and 4 from J; bases not matched to a gene: 6. The CDR3 is 14 residues long. The CDR3 DNA reads TGTGCCAGCGCCGGACAGGGCTTCACCGGGGAGCTGTTTTTT. Translated: CASAGQGFTGELFF.

The CDR3 DNA sequence: TGCAGCGCCCTAGGACTAGAGCAGTACTTC. Protein: CSALGLEQYF. This chain connects TRBV29-1 to TRBJ2-7; perhaps TRBD2 as D (6 bases). CDR3 size: 10 residues. Deletions cut 7 bases from V and 7 bases from J, with 11 bases between. The germline CDR1 and CDR2 sequences are SQVTM and ANQGSEA.

V and J are TRBV29-1 and TRBJ2-7, with D perhaps TRBD2 (5 bases). This CDR3 comprises 14 residues. CDR1 is SQVTM, CDR2 ANQGSEA, per germline. Trimming removed 5 bases at V and 2 bases at J, with 16 bases between. CDR3 sequence (DNA): TGCAGCGTTCTCCCCCCGGACGGGACCTACGAGCAGTACTTC. Residues: CSVLPPDGTYEQYF.

This chain links TRBV10-3 with TRBJ1-1, with D tentatively TRBD1 (5 bases). The CDR3 is 15 amino acids. Trimming pared 2 bases from V and 0 bases from J, leaving 10 bases between. In germline, CDR1 is ENHRY, CDR2 SYGVKD. As DNA, the CDR3 is TGTGCCATCAGTGAGGCTCTGGGGCTGAACACTGAAGCTTTCTTT. Translated, it gives CAISEALGLNTEAFF.

The rearrangement links TRBV28 to TRBJ1-1; TRBD1 agrees at 8 bases. The CDR3 spans 14 residues. CDR1 is MDHEN, CDR2 SYDVKM, per germline. The J segment lost 4 bases and the V segment lost 6 bases, leaving 7 bases of the junction unmatched. CDR3 region: CASSLGQGGTEAFF. Written as DNA, the CDR3 is TGTGCCAGCAGCCTTGGACAGGGCGGCACTGAAGCTTTCTTT.

The chain joins TRBV13 to TRBJ1-1; 8 bases are shared with TRBD1. Germline V CDR1 and CDR2: PRHDT, FYEKMQ (reference sequence). With 1 base clipped from V and 11 bases from J, the junction kept 3 bases outside the gene matches. The CDR3 is 12 amino acids. CDR3 sequence (DNA): TGTGCCAGCAGCTTAGACAGGGGGATGGCTTTCTTT. Residues: CASSLDRGMAFF. The complete variable domain, with remaining parts taken from reference TRBV13 and TRBJ1-1, reads AAGVIQSPRHLIKEKRETATLKCYPIPRHDTVYWYQQGPGQDPQFLISFYEKMQSDKGSIPDRFSAQQFSDYHSELNMSSLELGDSALYFCASSLDRGMAFFGQGTRLTVV.

In nucleotides, the CDR3 is TGTGCCAGCAGCTTGGTAGAGGGCGAGCAGTACTTC. Translation gives CASSLVEGEQYF. The genes are TRBV5-4 and TRBJ2-7, with D possibly TRBD2 on 5 matching bases. The CDR3 loop spans 12 amino acids. The germline gives CDR1 SGHNT, CDR2 YYREEE (reference sequence). Trimming removed 0 bases from V and 6 bases from J, with 7 bases in between.

The chain links TRBV6-6 to TRBJ1-5; no firm D call. V lost 4 bases and J 2 bases, leaving 15 bases between the germline ends. Germline CDR1 and CDR2: MNHNY and SVGAGI (reference sequence). The CDR3 covers 16 residues. The CDR3 DNA sequence: TGTGCCAGCAGTTTCGGACCTTACGGGGGCAATCAGCCCCAGCATTTT. Translating gives CASSFGPYGGNQPQHF.

This rearrangement joins TRBV6-1 to TRBJ1-5; 10 bases are a match to TRBD1. Germline lookup yields CDR1 MNHNS and CDR2 SASEGT. V gave up 6 bases and J gave up 3 bases; unmatched junction bases: 5. The length of the CDR3 is 15 residues. The CDR3 here is CASRAGTGDNQPQHF. The CDR3 bases are TGTGCCAGCAGGGCCGGGACAGGGGACAATCAGCCCCAGCATTTT.

The chain joins TRBV30 to TRBJ2-1; 7 nucleotides match TRBD1. Germline V lookup: CDR1 GTSNPN, CDR2 SVGIG (reference sequence). The CDR3 sequence is 14 residues long. J lost 5 bases, V lost 5 bases, and 9 bases had no gene match. CDR3: CAWDPGQTHNEQFF. DNA of the CDR3: TGTGCCTGGGACCCGGGACAGACCCACAATGAGCAGTTCTTC.

V usage is TRBV5-4 and J usage is TRBJ2-7, with TRBD1 identical over 10 bases. The germline gives CDR1 SGHNT, CDR2 YYREEE (reference sequence). The CDR3 consists of 15 residues. V lost 0 bases and J lost 5; bases outside the gene matches: 5. Here the CDR3 reads CASSLGDRGYHEQYF. The CDR3 nucleotides are TGTGCCAGCAGCTTGGGGGACAGGGGTTACCACGAGCAGTACTTC.

The genes are TRBV7-6 and TRBJ2-7; 7 bases are shared with TRBD1. Germline CDR1 reads SGHVS; CDR2 reads FNYEAQ. The junction had 3 bases not matched to a gene; V was cut back by 2 bases and J by 2 bases. This CDR3 comprises 14 residues. The CDR3 sequence is CASSLRQGAYEQYF. The CDR3 nucleotides read TGTGCCAGCAGCTTACGGCAGGGGGCCTACGAGCAGTACTTC.

The chain joins TRBV7-2 to TRBJ2-1, with D perhaps TRBD2 (6 bases). Trimming took 0 bases from V and 2 from J, leaving 11 bases between them. CDR3 length: 16 amino acids. Germline CDR1 SGHTA, CDR2 FQGNSA. The CDR3 sequence: CASSLAGGSTYNEQFF. CDR3 DNA: TGTGCCAGCAGCTTAGCTGGGGGGTCCACCTACAATGAGCAGTTCTTC.

The chain is built from TRBV6-1 and TRBJ1-2, with D perhaps matching TRBD1 (6 bases). The V end was cut by 1 base, the J end by 8 bases, with 11 bases between. The CDR3 totals 13 residues. CDR1 is MNHNS, CDR2 SASEGT, per germline. The CDR3 bases are TGTGCCAGCAGTGAAGTACAGGGAGGGGGCTACACCTTC. Translation: CASSEVQGGGYTF.